This TCR beta chain emerged from a study of blood T cell repertoires in COVID-19 (dated by TCRdb to the early 2020s). About the study as a whole: Samples from collaborators originated in the United States, Italy and Spain and spanned both the acute and convalescent phases of COVID-19. The prospective study material was composed of cDNA or gDNA derived from T cells, B-cell-depleted T cells, or PBMCs. The dataset comprised deeply sampled blood TCRbeta repertoires from subjects exposed to, actively infected with, or recovered from COVID-19. The repertoires were released in a freely available public database meant as a resource for research on the immune response to SARS-CoV-2. Samples came from the ongoing ImmuneRACE study (first 160 participants) plus 1,254 subjects from 6 global collaborators. The sample metadata nearly always contained a de-identified subject ID, COVID-19 status, age in years and sex. Where available, HLA class I and class II types were taken from metadata supplied by the sample provider and were not determined by assay-based typing.

TCRbeta CDR3 regions were amplified from genomic DNA using the immunoSEQ Assay, a bias-controlled multiplex PCR. Per the original workflow: The number of nucleated cells in each sample was estimated by amplification of reference gene primers within the assay. To quantify the absolute abundance of each unique TCRbeta CDR3 rearrangement, sequence reads were collapsed and filtered. For each sample, productive Simpson clonality was calculated as the square root of Simpson's diversity index over productive rearrangements. TCRdb mirrors the immuneACCESS table, restricted to in-frame sequences. Some clones are absent from its copies; in checked studies, under half trace to an unresolved V gene, and the reason for the others is unknown. D and trimming come from the DNA, and the V and J calls and clone size come from that table. In this sample the table shows about 300,000 clones, approximately 90% of which occur a single time. The ten largest clones add up to less than 4.5% of the sample.

In the prospective study, participants were roughly 18 to 89 years old, resided in about two dozen geographic areas of the United States, and were enrolled through a virtual design. In the prospective study, cohorts were assigned on the basis of participant-reported clinical history obtained from a screening survey and a study questionnaire. Recovered participants in ImmuneRACE Cohort 3 were defined by two consecutive negative NP/OP PCR tests, clearance by a healthcare professional, or resolution of symptoms. In the prospective study, whole blood, serum and a nasopharyngeal or oropharyngeal swab were collected from each participant by mobile phlebotomists. Additional blood draws and questionnaires over an approximately two-month period could optionally be provided by prospective study participants. Before DNA extraction, prospective study blood samples were shipped either frozen or at room temperature.

Trimming accounts for 6 bases at V and 0 bases at J, while the number of junction bases matched to no gene is 4. The CDR3 holds 14 amino acids from the cysteine to the phenylalanine. Left in the record is the CDR3 DNA by itself, 42 bases read in frame from the first base. CDR1 and CDR2 (SNHLY, FYNNEI) derive from the germline V gene. As to this clone: The antigen this receptor binds is unknown. No much larger clone exists at a distance of one base, and base qualities are not known.

Overall results and qualifications from the work: The quantity of clinical and demographic metadata differed by source and by participant and was supplied without curation.

Sample: PBMCs or T cells enriched from blood (not recorded which). In this chain, TRBV2 is recombined with TRBJ2-7; 8 middle bases align to TRBD1. The source is a man aged 25-40 years who had recovered from COVID-19. The CDR3 corresponds to CASRGTGPSYEQYF. The bases read TGTGCCAGCAGGGGGACAGGTCCCTCCTACGAGCAGTACTTC.